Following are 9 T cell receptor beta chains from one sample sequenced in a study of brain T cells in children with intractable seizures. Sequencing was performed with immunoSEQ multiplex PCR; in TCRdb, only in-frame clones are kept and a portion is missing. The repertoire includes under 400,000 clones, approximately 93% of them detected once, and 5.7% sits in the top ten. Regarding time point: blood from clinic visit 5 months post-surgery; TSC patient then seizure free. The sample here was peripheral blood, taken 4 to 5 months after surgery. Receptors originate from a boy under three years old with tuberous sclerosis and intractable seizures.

Here the CDR3 DNA reads TGTGCCAGCAGTCGAGGCGACTACGAGCAGTACTTC. This encodes CASSRGDYEQYF. This chain links TRBV5-4 with TRBJ2-7, with D unresolved. There are 12 residues in the CDR3. The V gene lost 5 bases and the J gene lost 3 bases, with 9 bases spanning the gap. CDR1 SGHNT and CDR2 YYREEE come from the germline V gene (reference sequence).

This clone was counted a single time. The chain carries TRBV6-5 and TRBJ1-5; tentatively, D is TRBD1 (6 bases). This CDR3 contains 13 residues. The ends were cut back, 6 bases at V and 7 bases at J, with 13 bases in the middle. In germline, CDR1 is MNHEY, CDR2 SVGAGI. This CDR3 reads CASSSVQGQPQHF. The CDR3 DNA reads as TGTGCCAGCAGCTCGGTACAGGGCCAGCCCCAGCATTTT.

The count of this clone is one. For the CDR3, the DNA is TGCGCCAGCAGCCAAGAGCCACCCGGGACAGAGAGGACCGGGGAGCTGTTTTTT. Its translation is CASSQEPPGTERTGELFF. The chain uses TRBV4-1 and TRBJ2-2, with 7 bases that match TRBD1. The germline V gene encodes CDR1 MGHRA and CDR2 YSYEKL. The length of the CDR3 is 18 residues. Trimming removed 0 bases from V and 5 bases from J; junction bases left unmatched: 12.

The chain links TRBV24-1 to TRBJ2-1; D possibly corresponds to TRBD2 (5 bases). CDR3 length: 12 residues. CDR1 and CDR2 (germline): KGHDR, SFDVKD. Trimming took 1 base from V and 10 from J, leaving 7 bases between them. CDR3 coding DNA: TGTGCCACCAGTGATTTTTTAGCGGAGCAGTTCTTC. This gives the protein CATSDFLAEQFF.

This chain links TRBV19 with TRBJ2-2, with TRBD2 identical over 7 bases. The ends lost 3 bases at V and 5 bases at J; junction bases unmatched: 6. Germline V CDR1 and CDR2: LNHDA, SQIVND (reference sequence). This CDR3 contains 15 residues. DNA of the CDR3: TGTGCCAGTAGTATTTTAGGCGGGGGTACCGGGGAGCTGTTTTTT. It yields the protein CASSILGGGTGELFF.

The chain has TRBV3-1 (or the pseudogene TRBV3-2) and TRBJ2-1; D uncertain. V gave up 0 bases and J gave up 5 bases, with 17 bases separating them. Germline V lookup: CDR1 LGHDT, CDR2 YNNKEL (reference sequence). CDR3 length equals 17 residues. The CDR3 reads CASSQEGYAVSNNEQFF. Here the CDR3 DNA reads TGTGCCAGCAGCCAAGAGGGCTATGCGGTATCAAACAATGAGCAGTTCTTC.

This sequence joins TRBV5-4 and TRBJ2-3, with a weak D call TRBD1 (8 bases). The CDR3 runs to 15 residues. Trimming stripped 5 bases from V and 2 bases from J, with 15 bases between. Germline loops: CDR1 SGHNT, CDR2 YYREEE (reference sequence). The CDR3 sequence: CASRATGDYTDTQYF. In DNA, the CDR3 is TGTGCCAGCAGGGCGACAGGGGACTACACAGATACGCAGTATTTT.

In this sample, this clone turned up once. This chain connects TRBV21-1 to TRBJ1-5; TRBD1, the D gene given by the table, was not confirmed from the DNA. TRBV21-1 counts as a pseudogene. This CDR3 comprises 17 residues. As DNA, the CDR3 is TGTGCCAGCAGCAATTCCACGTCAGGGGAGTTTTGGCAGCCCCAGCATTTT. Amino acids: CASSNSTSGEFWQPQHF.

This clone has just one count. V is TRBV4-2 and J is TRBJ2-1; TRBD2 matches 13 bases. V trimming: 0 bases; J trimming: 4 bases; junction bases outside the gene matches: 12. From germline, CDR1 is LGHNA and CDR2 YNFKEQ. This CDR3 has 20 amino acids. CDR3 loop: CASSQDRFRTSGGHYNEQFF. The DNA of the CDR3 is TGTGCCAGCAGCCAAGATCGGTTTCGGACTAGCGGGGGACATTACAATGAGCAGTTCTTC.